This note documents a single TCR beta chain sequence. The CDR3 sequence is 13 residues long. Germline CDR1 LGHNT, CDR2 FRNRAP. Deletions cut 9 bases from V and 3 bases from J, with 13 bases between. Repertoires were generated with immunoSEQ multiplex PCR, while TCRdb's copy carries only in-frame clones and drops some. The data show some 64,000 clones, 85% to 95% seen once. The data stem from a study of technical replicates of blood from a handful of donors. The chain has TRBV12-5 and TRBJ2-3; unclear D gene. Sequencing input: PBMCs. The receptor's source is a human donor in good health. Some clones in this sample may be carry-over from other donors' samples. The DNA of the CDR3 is TGTGCTAGCGAGAGCCTAGTGACAGATACGCAGTATTTT. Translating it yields CASESLVTDTQYF.